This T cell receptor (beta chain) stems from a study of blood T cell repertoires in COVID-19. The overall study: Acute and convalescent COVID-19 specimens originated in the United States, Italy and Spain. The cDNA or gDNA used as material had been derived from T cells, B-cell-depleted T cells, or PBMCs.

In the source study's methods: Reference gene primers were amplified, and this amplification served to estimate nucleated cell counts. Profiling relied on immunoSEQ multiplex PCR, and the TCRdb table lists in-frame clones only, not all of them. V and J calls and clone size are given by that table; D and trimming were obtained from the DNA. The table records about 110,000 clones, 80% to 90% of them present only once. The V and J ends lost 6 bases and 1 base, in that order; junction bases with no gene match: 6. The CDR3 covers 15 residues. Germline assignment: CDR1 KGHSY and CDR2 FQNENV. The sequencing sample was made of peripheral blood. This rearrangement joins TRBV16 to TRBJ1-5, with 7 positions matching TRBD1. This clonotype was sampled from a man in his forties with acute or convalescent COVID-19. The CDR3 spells CASSRNRGSNQPQHF. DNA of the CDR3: TGTGCCAGCAGTCGGAACAGGGGCAGCAATCAGCCCCAGCATTTT. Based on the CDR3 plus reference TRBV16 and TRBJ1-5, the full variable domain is GEEVAQTPKHLVRGEGQKAKLYCAPIKGHSYVFWYQQVLKNEFKFLISFQNENVFDETGMPKERFSAKCLPNSPCSLEIQATKLEDSAVYFCASSRNRGSNQPQHFGDGTRLSIL.